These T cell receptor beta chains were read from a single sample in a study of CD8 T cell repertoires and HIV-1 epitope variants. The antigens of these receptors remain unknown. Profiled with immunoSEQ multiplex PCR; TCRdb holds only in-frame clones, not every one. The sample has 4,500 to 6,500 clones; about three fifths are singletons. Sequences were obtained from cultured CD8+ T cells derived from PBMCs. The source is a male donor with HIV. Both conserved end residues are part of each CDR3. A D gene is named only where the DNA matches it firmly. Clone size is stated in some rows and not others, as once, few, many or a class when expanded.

CASSHPLGQDNEQFF TGCGCCAGCAGTCACCCGCTGGGACAGGACAATGAGCAGTTCTTC TRBJ2-1 TRBD1 TRBV23-1 NA
CASSQGWGMNTEAFF TGCGCCAGCAGCCAAGGGTGGGGGATGAACACTGAAGCTTTCTTT TRBJ1-1 NA TRBV4-1 few
CASSSGTLNTGELFF TGTGCCAGCAGCTCCGGGACTCTTAACACCGGGGAGCTGTTTTTT TRBJ2-2 NA TRBV6-1 NA
CAISERAADTQYF TGTGCCATCAGTGAGAGGGCCGCAGATACGCAGTATTTT TRBJ2-3 NA TRBV10-3 NA
CASSEAGENTGELFF TGTGCCAGCAGTGAAGCAGGGGAGAACACCGGGGAGCTGTTTTTT TRBJ2-2 NA TRBV6-1 medium-sized
CASSVGDTQGYGYTF TGTGCCAGCAGCGTAGGCGACACTCAGGGCTATGGCTACACCTTC TRBJ1-2 NA TRBV9 NA
CASSLVTSEPEGVTDTQYF TGTGCCAGCAGCTTGGTAACTAGCGAACCGGAGGGTGTCACAGATACGCAGTATTTT TRBJ2-3 TRBD2 TRBV5-4 NA
CASSLTGSFTYEQYF TGTGCCAGCAGCCTGACAGGGTCATTTACCTACGAGCAGTACTTC TRBJ2-7 TRBD1 TRBV6-5 NA
CASSSGGGVQETQYF TGTGCCAGCAGCTCCGGCGGGGGGGTCCAAGAGACCCAGTACTTC TRBJ2-5 TRBD2 TRBV7-2 NA
CASSLFMGDRAPSYEQYF TGTGCCAGCAGTTTATTTATGGGGGACAGGGCTCCCTCCTACGAGCAGTACTTC TRBJ2-7 TRBD1 TRBV28 NA
CASSSDRGSGYGYTF TGCGCCAGCAGCTCGGACAGGGGATCAGGCTATGGCTACACCTTC TRBJ1-2 TRBD1 TRBV5-1 NA
CASSLIQGEAFF TGTGCCAGCAGTTTAATTCAGGGTGAAGCTTTCTTT TRBJ1-1 NA TRBV27 NA
CASRDSDRGQGDTQYF TGTGCCAGCAGGGACTCGGACAGGGGGCAGGGAGATACGCAGTATTTT TRBJ2-3 TRBD1 TRBV6-9 NA
CASSDPTDTQYF TGTGCCAGCAGCGACCCAACAGATACGCAGTATTTT TRBJ2-3 NA TRBV9 NA
CASSQGKAEAFF TGTGCCAGCAGCCAAGGAAAGGCTGAAGCTTTCTTT TRBJ1-1 NA TRBV4-2 NA
CSVQVGARTEAFF TGCAGCGTTCAGGTAGGGGCGCGAACTGAAGCTTTCTTT TRBJ1-1 NA TRBV29-1 once
CASSLGLNEQFF TGTGCCAGCAGTTTGGGGTTAAATGAGCAGTTCTTC TRBJ2-1 NA TRBV28 few
CASSIAHILNQPQHF TGTGCCAGTAGTATAGCGCACATTCTAAATCAGCCCCAGCATTTT TRBJ1-5 NA TRBV19 NA
CATSKESTDTQYF TGTGCCACCTCGAAGGAGAGCACAGATACGCAGTATTTT TRBJ2-3 NA TRBV6-5 NA
CASSQDRREGRGDTQYF TGTGCCAGCAGCCAAGATAGGAGGGAGGGCCGGGGAGATACGCAGTATTTT TRBJ2-3 TRBD2 TRBV14 NA
CASSPQVQETQYF TGTGCCAGCAGCCCCCAGGTACAAGAGACCCAGTACTTC TRBJ2-5 NA TRBV5-4 few
CASSIGQSSYNEQFF TGTGCCAGTAGTATCGGACAGAGCTCCTACAATGAGCAGTTCTTC TRBJ2-1 NA TRBV19 NA
CASTVPGAGGNTIYF TGTGCCAGCACGGTTCCGGGGGCGGGCGGAAACACCATATATTTT TRBJ1-3 NA TRBV28 NA
CASSFSGDNYEQYF TGTGCCAGCAGTTTTTCGGGCGACAACTACGAGCAGTACTTC TRBJ2-7 NA TRBV27 NA
CASSVVRDRVNEQYF TGTGCCAGCAGCGTCGTCCGGGACAGGGTCAACGAGCAGTACTTC TRBJ2-7 TRBD1 TRBV5-6 NA
CASSPLEGTEAFF TGCGCCAGCAGCCCCTTGGAGGGGACTGAAGCTTTCTTT TRBJ1-1 NA TRBV5-1 NA
CASSFTGGEETQYF TGTGCCAGCAGCTTCACAGGGGGTGAGGAGACCCAGTACTTC TRBJ2-5 TRBD1 TRBV7-2 NA
CASSPWPVELDYGYTF TGTGCCAGCAGCCCTTGGCCGGTAGAATTGGACTATGGCTACACCTTC TRBJ1-2 NA TRBV4-2 NA
CASTSGGLGEETQYF TGTGCCAGCACCTCCGGAGGGCTAGGGGAGGAGACCCAGTACTTC TRBJ2-5 NA TRBV6-5 NA
CASSLEGQGSTYEQYF TGCGCCAGCAGCTTGGAAGGACAGGGATCAACCTACGAGCAGTACTTC TRBJ2-7 TRBD1 TRBV5-1 NA
CASSLGGLLNEQFF TGTGCCAGCAGCTTGGGGGGACTTCTGAATGAGCAGTTCTTC TRBJ2-1 NA TRBV5-4 NA
CASSLMVNTEAFF TGTGCCAGCAGTTTAATGGTGAACACTGAAGCTTTCTTT TRBJ1-1 NA TRBV28 NA
CASRQGASSYEQYF TGTGCCAGCAGACAGGGGGCTTCCTCCTACGAGCAGTACTTC TRBJ2-7 TRBD1 TRBV6-5 NA